This T cell receptor beta chain comes out of a study of vaccination effects on CD4 cells after COVID-19. This CDR3 is 15 amino acids long. CDR1 MNHEY and CDR2 SVGAGI come from the germline V gene. V was pared by 7 bases and J by 2 bases, with 18 bases between. Sequencing followed a ViraFEST assay step that expanded antigen-specific CD4+ T cells with viral peptide pools. Scientists isolated CD4+ T cells after an approximately 10-day culture period ended. The person's infection with SARS-CoV-2, confirmed by PCR, took place between March and December 2020. Using immunoSEQ multiplex PCR, the repertoire was profiled, and TCRdb retains in-frame clones only, with some absent. The sample includes around 30,000 clones, 69% seen only once; the top ten take roughly a sixth. Comment on this clone: The antigen remains undetermined.

The chain is built from TRBV6-5 and TRBJ2-7, with D unclear. This TCR was recovered from a human donor who had a prior SARS-CoV-2 infection. The sequencing used CD4+ T cells from PBMCs cultured with SARS-CoV-2 spike peptides, collected before COVID-19 vaccination. CDR3 residues: CASTLDHALPYEQYF. CDR3 in DNA: TGTGCCAGCACCCTAGACCACGCCTTGCCCTACGAGCAGTACTTC.